This TCR beta chain was sequenced in a study of blood T cells in healthy people across ages. This clonotype was seen a single time. One end of the junction is discordant with germline, which a read error may explain. A second roughly 6 to 11 cycle PCR used barcoded and J-beta primers. MiXCR was run by TCRdb on the 5' RACE reads, yielding one entry per CDR3 protein. This table holds 720,000 or so distinct CDR3 sequences, 40% to 50% found once. The CDR3 is 14 amino acids. Germline V CDR1 and CDR2: DFQATT, SNEGSKA (reference sequence). Sequencing input: blood. This clonotype was obtained from an elderly man in good health. The chain couples TRBV20-1 to TRBJ2-1; no reliable D call. The CDR3 region is CSALGEAVYSEQFF. The CDR3 region has the DNA TGCAGTGCCCTAGGCGAGGCGGTCTACAGTGAGCAGTTCTTC.